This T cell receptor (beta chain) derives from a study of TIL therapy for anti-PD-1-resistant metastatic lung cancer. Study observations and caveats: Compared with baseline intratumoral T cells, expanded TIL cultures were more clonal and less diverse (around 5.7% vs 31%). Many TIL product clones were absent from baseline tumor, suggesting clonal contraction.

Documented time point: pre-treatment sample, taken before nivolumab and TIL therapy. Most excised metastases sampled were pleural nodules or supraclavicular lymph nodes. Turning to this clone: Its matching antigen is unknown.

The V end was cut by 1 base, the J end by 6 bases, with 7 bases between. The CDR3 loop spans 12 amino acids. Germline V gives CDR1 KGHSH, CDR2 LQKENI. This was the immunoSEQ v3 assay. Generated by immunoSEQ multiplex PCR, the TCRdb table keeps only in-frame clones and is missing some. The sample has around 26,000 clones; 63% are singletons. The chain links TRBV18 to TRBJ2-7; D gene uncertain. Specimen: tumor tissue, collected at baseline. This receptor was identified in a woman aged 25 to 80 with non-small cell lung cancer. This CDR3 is CASSPQLGEQYF. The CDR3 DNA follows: TGTGCCAGCTCACCACAATTGGGCGAGCAGTACTTC.